This T cell receptor beta chain was recovered during a study of cytomegalovirus exposure and HLA in healthy donors. A word on this clone: Its antigen is currently unknown.

The PCR used 60 Vbeta and 13 Jbeta primers. Per the original methods: Later work found 74 million or so unique TCR beta chains, with about 10 million shared. Sequencing used immunoSEQ multiplex PCR; TCRdb keeps in-frame clones, though not all of them. V and J calls and clone size come straight from that table; D and trimming were deduced from the DNA. In the table there are 100,000 to 150,000 clones, 60% to 75% of which are singletons. Germline V gives CDR1 SEHNR, CDR2 FQNEAQ (reference sequence). The V gene lost 1 base and the J gene lost 1 base, with 10 bases spanning the gap. The CDR3 loop spans 15 amino acids. Points from the study as a whole: Later examination showed HLA-associated TCR beta chains had greater clonal expansion than equally common others. What a later analysis showed was that several of the most significant clusters appeared linked to common viral pathogens. A few chains tied to CMV proved CMV antigen-specific in vitro.

The chain employs TRBV7-9 and TRBJ1-2; TRBD1 might be the D (5 bases). Material: PBMCs. This TCR was recovered from a woman in her 50s in good health and CMV-seropositive. Here the CDR3 reads CASSLGIGDNYGYTF. CDR3 DNA sequence: TGTGCCAGCAGCTTAGGCATAGGGGATAACTATGGCTACACCTTC. The complete variable domain, with remaining parts taken from reference TRBV7-9 and TRBJ1-2, reads DTGVSQNPRHKITKRGQNVTFRCDPISEHNRLYWYRQTLGQGPEFLTYFQNEAQLEKSRLLSDRFSAERPKGSFSTLEIQRTEQGDSAMYLCASSLGIGDNYGYTFGSGTRLTVV.